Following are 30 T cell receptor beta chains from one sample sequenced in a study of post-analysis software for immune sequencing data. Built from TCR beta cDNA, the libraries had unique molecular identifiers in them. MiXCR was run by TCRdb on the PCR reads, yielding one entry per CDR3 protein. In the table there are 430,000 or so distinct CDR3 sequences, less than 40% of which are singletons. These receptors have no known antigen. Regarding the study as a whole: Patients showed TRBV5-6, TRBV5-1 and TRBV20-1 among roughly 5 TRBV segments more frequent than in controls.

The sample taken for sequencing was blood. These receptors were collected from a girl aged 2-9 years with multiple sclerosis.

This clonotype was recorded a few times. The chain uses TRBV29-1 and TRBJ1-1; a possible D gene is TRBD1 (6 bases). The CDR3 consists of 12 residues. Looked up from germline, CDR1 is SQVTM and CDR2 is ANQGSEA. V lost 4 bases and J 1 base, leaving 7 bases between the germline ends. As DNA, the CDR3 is TGCAGCGTTGCCAGGGGGAACACTGAAGCTTTCTTT. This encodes CSVARGNTEAFF.

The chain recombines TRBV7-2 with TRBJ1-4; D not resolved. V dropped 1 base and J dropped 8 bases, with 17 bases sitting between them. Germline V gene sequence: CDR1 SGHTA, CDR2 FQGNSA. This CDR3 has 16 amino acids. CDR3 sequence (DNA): TGTGCCAGCAGCTTAGTCAGTTCATGGAATCGAGAAAAACTGTTTTTT. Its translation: CASSLVSSWNREKLFF.

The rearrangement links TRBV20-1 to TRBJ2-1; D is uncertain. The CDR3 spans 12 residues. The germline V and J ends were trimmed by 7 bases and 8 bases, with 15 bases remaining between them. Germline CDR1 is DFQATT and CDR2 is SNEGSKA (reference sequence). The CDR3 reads CSVTDSIHEQFF. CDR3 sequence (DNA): TGCAGTGTGACGGATAGCATCCATGAGCAGTTCTTC.

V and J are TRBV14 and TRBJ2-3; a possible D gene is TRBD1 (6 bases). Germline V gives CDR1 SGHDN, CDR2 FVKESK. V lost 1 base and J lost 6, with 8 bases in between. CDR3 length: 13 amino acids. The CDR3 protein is CASSQGTVDTQYF. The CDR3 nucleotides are TGTGCCAGCAGCCAAGGGACAGTGGATACGCAGTATTTT.

CDR3 DNA: TGCAGTGGGTTAGGGACAGGAACCTACGAGCAGTACTTC. It specifies CSGLGTGTYEQYF. This chain joins TRBV20-1 and TRBJ2-7; 8 bases map to TRBD1. J was trimmed by 2 bases and V by 7 bases; bases with no gene match: 7. Germline assignment: CDR1 DFQATT and CDR2 SNEGSKA (reference sequence). The CDR3 runs to 13 residues.

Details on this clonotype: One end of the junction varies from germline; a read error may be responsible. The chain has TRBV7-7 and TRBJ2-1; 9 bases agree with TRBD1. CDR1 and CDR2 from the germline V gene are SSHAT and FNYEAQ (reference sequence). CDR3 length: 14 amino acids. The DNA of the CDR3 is TGTGCCGGCAGCCCCGGGACAGGGATCAATGAGCAGTTCTTC. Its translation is CAGSPGTGINEQFF.

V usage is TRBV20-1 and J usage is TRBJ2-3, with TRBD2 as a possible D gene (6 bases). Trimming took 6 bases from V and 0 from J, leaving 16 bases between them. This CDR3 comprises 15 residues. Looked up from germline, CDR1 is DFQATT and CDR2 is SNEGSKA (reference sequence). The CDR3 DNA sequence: TGCAGTGCAGGAGGGACTTTCGTTAGCACAGATACGCAGTATTTT. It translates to CSAGGTFVSTDTQYF.

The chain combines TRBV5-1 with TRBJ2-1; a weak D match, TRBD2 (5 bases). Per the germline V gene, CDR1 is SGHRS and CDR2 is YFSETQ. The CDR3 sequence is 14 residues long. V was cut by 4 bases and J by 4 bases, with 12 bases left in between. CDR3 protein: CASSGMRVYNEQFF. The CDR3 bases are TGCGCCAGCAGCGGAATGCGGGTTTACAATGAGCAGTTCTTC.

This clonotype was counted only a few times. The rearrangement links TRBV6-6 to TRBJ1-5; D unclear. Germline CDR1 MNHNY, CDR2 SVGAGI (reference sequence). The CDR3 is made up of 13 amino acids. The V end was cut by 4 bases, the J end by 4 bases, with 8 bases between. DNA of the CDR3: TGTGCCAGCAGTTTCGGGATAAATCAGCCCCAGCATTTT. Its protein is CASSFGINQPQHF.

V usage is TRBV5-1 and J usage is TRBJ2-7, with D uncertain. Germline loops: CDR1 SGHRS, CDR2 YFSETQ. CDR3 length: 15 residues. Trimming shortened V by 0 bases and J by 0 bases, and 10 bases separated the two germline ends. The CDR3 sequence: CASSLVAVSSYEQYF. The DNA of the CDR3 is TGCGCCAGCAGCTTGGTGGCGGTTAGCTCCTACGAGCAGTACTTC.

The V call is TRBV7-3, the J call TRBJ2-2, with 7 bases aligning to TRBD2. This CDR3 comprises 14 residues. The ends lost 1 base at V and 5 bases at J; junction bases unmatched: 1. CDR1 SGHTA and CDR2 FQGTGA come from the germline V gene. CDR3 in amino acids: CASSLMRETGELFF. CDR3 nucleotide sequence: TGTGCCAGCAGCTTAATGCGGGAGACCGGGGAGCTGTTTTTT.

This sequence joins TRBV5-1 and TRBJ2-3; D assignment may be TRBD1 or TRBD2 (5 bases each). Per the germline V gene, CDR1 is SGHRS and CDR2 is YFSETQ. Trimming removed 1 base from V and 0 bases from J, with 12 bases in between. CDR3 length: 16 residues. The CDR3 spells CASSLQGDPSTDTQYF. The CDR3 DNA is TGCGCCAGCAGCTTGCAAGGGGACCCTAGCACAGATACGCAGTATTTT.

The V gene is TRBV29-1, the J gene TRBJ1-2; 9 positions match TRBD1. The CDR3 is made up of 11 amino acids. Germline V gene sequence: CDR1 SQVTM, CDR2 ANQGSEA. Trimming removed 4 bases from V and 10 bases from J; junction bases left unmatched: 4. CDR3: CSVVRTGDYTF. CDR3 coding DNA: TGCAGCGTTGTCAGGACAGGGGACTACACCTTC.

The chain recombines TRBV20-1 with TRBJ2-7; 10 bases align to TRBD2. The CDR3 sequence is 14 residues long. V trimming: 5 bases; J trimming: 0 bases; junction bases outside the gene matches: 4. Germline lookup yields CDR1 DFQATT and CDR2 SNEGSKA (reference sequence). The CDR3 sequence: CSAETSGFSYEQYF. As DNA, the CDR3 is TGCAGTGCTGAGACTAGCGGGTTCTCCTACGAGCAGTACTTC.

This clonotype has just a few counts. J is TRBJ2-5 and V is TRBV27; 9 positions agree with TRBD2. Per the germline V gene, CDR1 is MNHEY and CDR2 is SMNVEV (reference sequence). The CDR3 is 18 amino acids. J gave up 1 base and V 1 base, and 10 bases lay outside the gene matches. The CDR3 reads CASSLWASGDLPQETQYF. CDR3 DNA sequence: TGTGCCAGCAGTTTATGGGCTAGCGGGGACCTCCCCCAAGAGACCCAGTACTTC.

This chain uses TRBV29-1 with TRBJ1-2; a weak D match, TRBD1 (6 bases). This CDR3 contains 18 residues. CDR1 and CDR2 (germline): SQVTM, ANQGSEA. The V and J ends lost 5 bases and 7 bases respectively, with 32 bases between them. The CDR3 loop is CSVYRGEWGRHEGAGYTF. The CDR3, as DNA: TGCAGCGTTTATAGGGGTGAATGGGGGCGGCATGAGGGAGCTGGCTACACCTTC.

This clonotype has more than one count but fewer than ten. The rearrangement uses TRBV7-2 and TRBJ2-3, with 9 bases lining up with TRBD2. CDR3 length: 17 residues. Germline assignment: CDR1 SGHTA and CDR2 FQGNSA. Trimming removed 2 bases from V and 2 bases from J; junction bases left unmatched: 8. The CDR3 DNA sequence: TGTGCCAGCAGCTTAAGGGTTGCGGGGGGGATCACAGATACGCAGTATTTT. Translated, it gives CASSLRVAGGITDTQYF.

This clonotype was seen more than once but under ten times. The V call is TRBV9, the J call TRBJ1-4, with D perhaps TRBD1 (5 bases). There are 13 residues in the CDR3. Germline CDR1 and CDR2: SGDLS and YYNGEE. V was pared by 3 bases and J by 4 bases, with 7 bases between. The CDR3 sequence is CASSEGNNEKLFF. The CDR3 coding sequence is TGTGCCAGCAGCGAGGGGAATAATGAAAAACTGTTTTTT.

CDR3 coding DNA: TGTGCCAGCAGCTTGGGGACAGGGATCTGCTACACCTTC. Translated, it gives CASSLGTGICYTF. This chain joins TRBV7-6 and TRBJ1-2; 9 bases match TRBD1. The CDR3 covers 13 residues. CDR1 is SGHVS and CDR2 is FNYEAQ in the germline V gene. Trimming took 3 bases from V and 9 from J; bases not matched to a gene: 5.

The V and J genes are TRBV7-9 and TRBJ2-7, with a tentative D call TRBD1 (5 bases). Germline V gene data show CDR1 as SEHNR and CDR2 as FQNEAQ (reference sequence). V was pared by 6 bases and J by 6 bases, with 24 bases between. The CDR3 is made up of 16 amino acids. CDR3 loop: CASSNPTDSALIEQYF. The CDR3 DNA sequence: TGTGCCAGCAGTAACCCCACAGACAGTGCCCTGATCGAGCAGTACTTC.

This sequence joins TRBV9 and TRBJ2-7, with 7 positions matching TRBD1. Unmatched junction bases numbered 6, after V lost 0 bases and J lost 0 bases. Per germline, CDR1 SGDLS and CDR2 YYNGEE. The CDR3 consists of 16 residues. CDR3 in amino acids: CASSVDPTGSSYEQYF. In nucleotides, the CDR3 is TGTGCCAGCAGCGTAGATCCGACAGGGAGCTCCTACGAGCAGTACTTC. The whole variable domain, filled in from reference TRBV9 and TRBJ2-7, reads DSGVTQTPKHLITATGQRVTLRCSPRSGDLSVYWYQQSLDQGLQFLIQYYNGEERAKGNILERFSAQQFPDLHSELNLSSLELGDSALYFCASSVDPTGSSYEQYFGPGTRLTVT.

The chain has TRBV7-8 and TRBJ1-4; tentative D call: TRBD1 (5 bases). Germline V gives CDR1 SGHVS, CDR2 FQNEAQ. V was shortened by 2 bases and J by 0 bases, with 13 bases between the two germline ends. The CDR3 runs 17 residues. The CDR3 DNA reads TGTGCCAGCAGCTTATCTTTCGGGGGGGCAACTAATGAAAAACTGTTTTTT. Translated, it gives CASSLSFGGATNEKLFF. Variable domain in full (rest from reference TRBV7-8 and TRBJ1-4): GAGVSQSPRYKVAKRGQDVALRCDPISGHVSLFWYQQALGQGPEFLTYFQNEAQLDKSGLPSDRFFAERPEGSVSTLKIQRTQQEDSAVYLCASSLSFGGATNEKLFFGSGTQLSVL.

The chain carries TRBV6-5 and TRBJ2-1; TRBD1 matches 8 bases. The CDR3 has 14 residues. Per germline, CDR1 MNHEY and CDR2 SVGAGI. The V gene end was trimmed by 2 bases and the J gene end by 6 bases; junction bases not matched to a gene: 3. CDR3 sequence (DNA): TGTGCCAGCAGTTACGACAGGGGTTTCAATGAGCAGTTCTTC. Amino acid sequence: CASSYDRGFNEQFF.

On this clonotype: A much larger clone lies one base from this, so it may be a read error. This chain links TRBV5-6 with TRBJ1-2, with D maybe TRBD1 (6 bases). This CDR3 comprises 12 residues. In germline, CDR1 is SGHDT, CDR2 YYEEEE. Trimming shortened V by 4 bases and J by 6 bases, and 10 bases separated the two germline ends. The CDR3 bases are TGTGCCAGCAGCCCGGGGGGCGATGGCTACACCTTC. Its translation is CASSPGGDGYTF.

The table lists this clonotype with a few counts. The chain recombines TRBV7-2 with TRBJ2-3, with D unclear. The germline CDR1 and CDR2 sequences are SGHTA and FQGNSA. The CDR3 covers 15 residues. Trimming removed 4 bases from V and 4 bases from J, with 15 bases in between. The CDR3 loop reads CASSSGRMYADTQYF. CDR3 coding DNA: TGTGCCAGCAGCTCGGGTAGGATGTATGCAGATACGCAGTATTTT.

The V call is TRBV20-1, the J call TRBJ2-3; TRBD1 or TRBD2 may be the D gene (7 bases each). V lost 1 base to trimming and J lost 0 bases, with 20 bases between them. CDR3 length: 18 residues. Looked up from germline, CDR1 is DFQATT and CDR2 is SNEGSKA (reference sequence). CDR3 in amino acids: CSARAPRGGGVSTDTQYF. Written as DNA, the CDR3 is TGCAGTGCTAGAGCCCCCCGGGGAGGGGGCGTTAGCACAGATACGCAGTATTTT.

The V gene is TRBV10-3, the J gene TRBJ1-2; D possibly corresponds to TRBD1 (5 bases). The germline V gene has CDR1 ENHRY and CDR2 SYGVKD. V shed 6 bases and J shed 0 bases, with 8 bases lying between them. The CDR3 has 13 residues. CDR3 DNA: TGTGCCATCAGGCAGGACACTAACTATGGCTACACCTTC. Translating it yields CAIRQDTNYGYTF.

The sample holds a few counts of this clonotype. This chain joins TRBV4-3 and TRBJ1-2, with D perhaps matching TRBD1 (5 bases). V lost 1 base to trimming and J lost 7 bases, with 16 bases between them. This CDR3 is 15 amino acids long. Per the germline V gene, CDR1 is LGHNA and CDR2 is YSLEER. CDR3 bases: TGCGCCAGCAGCCAAGCCAGGGCGGGGTCCTTTGGCTACACCTTC. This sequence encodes CASSQARAGSFGYTF.

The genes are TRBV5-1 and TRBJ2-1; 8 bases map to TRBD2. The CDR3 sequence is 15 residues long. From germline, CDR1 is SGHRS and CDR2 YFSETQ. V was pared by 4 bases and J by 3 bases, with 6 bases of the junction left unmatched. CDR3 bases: TGCGCCAGCAGCGAACTGGCGGGGGGCTACAATGAGCAGTTCTTC. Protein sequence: CASSELAGGYNEQFF.

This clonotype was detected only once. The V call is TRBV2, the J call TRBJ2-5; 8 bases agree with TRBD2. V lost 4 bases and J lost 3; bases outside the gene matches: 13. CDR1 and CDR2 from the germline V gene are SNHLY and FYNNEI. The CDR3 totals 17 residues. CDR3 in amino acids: CASSVHSRAGEEETQYF. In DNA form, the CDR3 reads TGTGCCAGCAGTGTCCATTCCCGAGCGGGGGAGGAAGAGACCCAGTACTTC.